This TCR beta chain was recovered during a study of shared clonotypes between healthy human individuals. About the research overall: CD8 memory received one plate per donor, CD8 naive two, CD4 memory three and CD4 naive three.

CDR3 size: 16 residues. The germline CDR1 and CDR2 sequences are LGHNA and YSLEER. V was clipped by 3 bases and J by 6 bases; unmatched bases: 4. With regard to this clone: The antigen is not known.

Sequencing used immunoSEQ multiplex PCR; TCRdb keeps in-frame clones, though not all of them. The table records some 2,000,000 clones, 90% to 95% of them present only once. The study's findings and limits: The sharing of 5% to 6.5% of naive CD4 clonotypes was seen across a few donors.

This sequence originates from a man aged 18 to 29 in good health. Material for sequencing was naive CD4+ T cells sorted from blood. The subset here: CD45RA+ positively selected. The chain is built from TRBV4-3 and TRBJ2-1, with 14 bases identical to TRBD2. CDR3 sequence reads: CASSQGGTSGSNEQFF. The CDR3 bases are TGCGCCAGCAGCCAGGGGGGGACTAGCGGGAGCAATGAGCAGTTCTTC.